A single sample gave rise to the 12 T cell receptor beta chains below, sequenced in a study of blood T cell repertoires in COVID-19. Measured with immunoSEQ multiplex PCR; TCRdb has only the in-frame clones, and not every one. The sample shows 140,000 to 150,000 clones, around 86% of them seen only once. The sequenced sample consisted of PBMCs or T cells enriched from blood (not recorded which). Receptors originate from a man aged 50-59 years who had recovered from COVID-19.

This chain uses TRBV7-6 with TRBJ1-2; unclear D gene. The CDR3 is 14 residues long. V gave up 4 bases and J gave up 3 bases, with 12 bases separating them. Germline V lookup: CDR1 SGHVS, CDR2 FNYEAQ. CDR3 loop: CASSSDYGDYGYTF. The CDR3 DNA follows: TGTGCCAGCAGCTCAGACTACGGTGACTATGGCTACACCTTC.

This chain connects TRBV2 to TRBJ1-1; 12 bases are a match to TRBD1. The CDR3 is 14 residues long. Germline V gene lookup returns CDR1 SNHLY and CDR2 FYNNEI. The trim removed 5 bases at V and 5 bases at J, leaving 3 bases unmatched. The chain's CDR3 is CASSRDRGQTEAFF. The CDR3 bases are TGTGCCAGCAGTAGGGACAGGGGGCAGACTGAAGCTTTCTTT.

Details on this clone: Other DNA sequences in this sample translate to the same CDR3. The chain carries TRBV18 and TRBJ1-3; D unresolved. This CDR3 region has 14 residues. CDR1 KGHSH and CDR2 LQKENI come from the germline V gene. V gave up 2 bases and J gave up 0 bases, with 5 bases separating them. CDR3 residues: CASSPAGSGNTIYF. CDR3 sequence (DNA): TGTGCCAGCTCACCAGCAGGCTCTGGAAACACCATATATTTT.

The genes are TRBV5-4 and TRBJ2-1; the D gene is possibly TRBD2 (5 bases). The ends were cut back, 1 base at V and 7 bases at J, with 9 bases in the middle. CDR3 length: 13 residues. CDR1 and CDR2 (germline): SGHNT, YYREEE (reference sequence). The DNA for the CDR3 is TGTGCCAGCAGCTTGTCAGGCGGGAATGAGCAGTTCTTC. Encoded protein: CASSLSGGNEQFF.

The V and J genes are TRBV9 and TRBJ2-7; TRBD2 agrees at 8 bases. V lost 0 bases and J lost 2; bases outside the gene matches: 4. Per the germline V gene, CDR1 is SGDLS and CDR2 is YYNGEE. This CDR3 has 15 amino acids. CDR3 region: CASSVAGGPAYEQYF. The CDR3 DNA is TGTGCCAGCAGCGTAGCGGGAGGGCCCGCCTACGAGCAGTACTTC. The whole variable domain, remainder taken from reference TRBV9 and TRBJ2-7, is DSGVTQTPKHLITATGQRVTLRCSPRSGDLSVYWYQQSLDQGLQFLIQYYNGEERAKGNILERFSAQQFPDLHSELNLSSLELGDSALYFCASSVAGGPAYEQYFGPGTRLTVT.

In its sample, this clone ranks as medium-sized. The chain carries TRBV21-1 and TRBJ1-6; TRBD1, as called in the table, went unchecked against the DNA. TRBV21-1 is flagged as a pseudogene. The CDR3 spans 16 residues. CDR3 coding DNA: TGTGCCAGCAGCAAGAACCAGGGTCTTTCGGATTCACCCCTCCACTTT. It yields the protein CASSKNQGLSDSPLHF.

The chain has TRBV7-2 and TRBJ2-1; 7 bases align to TRBD2. CDR1 is SGHTA, CDR2 FQGNSA, per germline. The CDR3 is 15 amino acids. Trimming took 4 bases from V and 8 from J; bases not matched to a gene: 11. CDR3 coding DNA: TGTGCCAGCAGCTCACTAGCGAGGAGGTCCGATGAGCAGTTCTTC. Translation: CASSSLARRSDEQFF.

The V call is TRBV9, the J call TRBJ1-6; unclear D gene. The CDR3 spans 14 residues. Germline values: CDR1 SGDLS, CDR2 YYNGEE. V lost 0 bases to trimming and J lost 7 bases, with 8 bases between them. In DNA form, the CDR3 reads TGTGCCAGCAGCGTAGGGACTTGGAATTCACCCCTCCACTTT. Its translation: CASSVGTWNSPLHF.

This clone has a handful of counts. J is TRBJ2-7 and V is TRBV7-9, with TRBD1 matching over 10 bases. V lost 5 bases to trimming and J lost 0 bases; unmatched junction nucleotides: 13. CDR3 length: 18 amino acids. Germline assignment: CDR1 SEHNR and CDR2 FQNEAQ (reference sequence). The CDR3 nucleotides read TGTGCCAGCAGCCCAACGGAGACAGGGGGCCACAGCTCCTACGAGCAGTACTTC. Protein product: CASSPTETGGHSSYEQYF.

This clone came up once. V is TRBV7-2 and J is TRBJ2-1; D is ambiguous. The CDR3 consists of 12 residues. Trimming took off 1 base at V and 7 bases at J, with 5 bases between the two ends. Germline lookup yields CDR1 SGHTA and CDR2 FQGNSA. In DNA, the CDR3 is TGTGCCAGCAGCTTAGGTTTAAATGAGCAGTTCTTC. As protein: CASSLGLNEQFF.

This chain links TRBV13 with TRBJ1-2; D might be TRBD1 (6 bases). There are 22 residues in the CDR3. CDR1 PRHDT and CDR2 FYEKMQ come from the germline V gene (reference sequence). Trimming left V 5 bases short and J 2 bases short, with 36 bases between. The CDR3 reads CASSRRTDPEFFTYERNYGYTF. Here the CDR3 DNA reads TGTGCCAGCAGCCGCAGGACAGACCCCGAATTCTTTACGTACGAAAGAAACTATGGCTACACCTTC.

The rearrangement joins TRBV10-3 to TRBJ1-5; the match to TRBD1 covers 7 bases. CDR3 length equals 13 residues. Germline V CDR1 and CDR2: ENHRY, SYGVKD. J gave up 5 bases and V 6 bases, and 4 bases lay outside the gene matches. CDR3 in DNA: TGTGCCATCAGGGACAGGCTATATCAGCCCCAGCATTTT. Its protein product is CAIRDRLYQPQHF.